This T cell receptor (beta chain) was sequenced in a study of T cell responses to AZD1222 COVID-19 vaccine (TCRdb year 2021). Regarding the study in general: TCR sequencing covered over 230 trial participants: around 210 given two doses of AZD1222 and around 25 given two doses of MenACWY control vaccine. Trial participants were enrolled by age into 18-55, 56-69 and 70-plus year subgroups, with approximately 150, 30 and 60 TCR-sequenced participants respectively. The paper as a whole reports these results and caveats: Participants were mostly white British and included more females than males, and it was suggested by the authors that clonal diversity may have been underestimated. Conclusions about previously exposed vaccinees were limited because only six or seven AZD1222 recipients were SARS-CoV-2 seropositive at baseline. The vaccine-associated CD4 TCRs covered the entire spike protein, and the dominant responses fell in regions 160-218 and 743-854. A significant rise in spike-specific TCR breadth and depth was observed after two AZD1222 doses relative to day 0 and relative to MenACWY recipients. Because no samples from the day 14 peak response were available, repertoires could be characterized only after the peak T cell response. The 56-69-year group was small, and its depth increase did not reach significance, likely because of low power. Epitopes outside the regions mutated in the B.1.351 and B.1.1.7 variants were reportedly recognized by nearly half of the unique spike-specific TCRs.

The sample's time point label, decoded: baseline before first vaccination. Reading the label with the study, this specimen's treatment or condition is: meningococcal conjugate vaccine given as trial control. Samples from vaccinated people were obtained from the UK trials COV001 and COV002, which included a single-blind randomized controlled phase 2/3 trial of AZD1222 (ChAdOx1 nCoV-19) in healthy adults. For TCRbeta chain sequencing, PBMC samples were collected from trial participants at day 0 and at day 28 after the second dose. The CDR3 regions of human TCRbeta chains were analyzed by immunosequencing. Per the original workflow: TCRs in the repertoires were matched against a reference library of SARS-CoV-2-specific TCRs that had been generated with the MIRA antigen-specificity platform. Breadth meant the fraction of unique TCRs that were SARS-CoV-2-associated, whereas depth meant the fraction of total T cells that were SARS-CoV-2-associated. Using the MIRA data, every spike-specific TCR was mapped to the spike region that the TCR reacted to and assigned to either a CD4 or a CD8 class. Log10-transformed breadth and depth values were compared by one-way ANOVA with Sidak's multiple comparisons tests. As stored in TCRdb, this immuneACCESS dataset retains in-frame rearrangements with V and J assigned. A fraction of the clones does not appear; measured against another copy, unresolved V genes explain less than half of the discrepancy, and the remainder lacks a known reason. V and J calls and clone size are copied from that table; D and trimming were computed from the DNA. The sample data list about 89,000 clones, and around nine tenths of these were observed just once. Of the sample, 4% to 6% falls within the top ten clones.

The germline V gene specifies ENHRY as CDR1 and SYGVKD as CDR2. At the junction V is shortened by 4 bases and J by 3 bases, with 8 bases in between. From the cysteine up to the phenylalanine, the CDR3 has a length of 13 residues. The read is trimmed to its CDR3 DNA, 39 bases read in frame from base 1. Points on this clone: What this receptor recognizes is not known. Base qualities are not provided; no much larger clone lies one nucleotide away.

The receptor comes from an adult in good health. The specimen comprised peripheral blood, sampled on day 0 of MenACWY control vaccination. The rearranged segments are TRBV10-3 and TRBJ2-3, with TRBD2 as a weak D call on 5 bases. The CDR3 sequence is CAISGRTTDTQYF. The DNA sequence is given as TGTGCCATCAGTGGCCGGACTACAGATACGCAGTATTTT.